This T cell receptor (beta chain) was identified in a study of T cells in Graves' hyperthyroidism and ophthalmopathy. On the study more broadly: Specimen type is peripheral blood, collected at initial diagnosis prior to any treatment.

Overall study results and limits: Ophthalmopathy prediction by the model preceded onset by a median approximately six months. Stable hyperthyroidism was told apart from ophthalmopathy by a model built on 13 V-J features.

Based on clinical symptoms, serum thyroxine and TRAb, thyroid ultrasound and orbital computed tomography, diagnoses were reached. This clonotype was seen repeatedly, ten times or more. Its antigen is still unknown. Regions amplified from RNA transcripts were the TCR beta CDR3 regions. When the TCR CDR3 underwent first-round RT-PCR, the HTBI primer set was used. TCRdb processed the multiplex PCR reads anew with MiXCR; each CDR3 protein has one entry. This table holds approximately 300,000 distinct CDR3 sequences, 15% to 20% found once. The CDR3 has 14 amino acids. Trimming cost V 6 bases and J 7 bases; bases outside gene matches: 9. Germline CDR1 reads MNHNS; CDR2 reads SASEGT.

The sequence was obtained from an older woman with Graves' ophthalmopathy. This chain joins TRBV6-1 and TRBJ2-3; 8 bases are a match to TRBD1. The sequenced sample was blood. The CDR3 DNA reads as TGTGCCAGCAGCCCCTCAGGGGGCGGGAATACGCAGTATTTT. It is translated as CASSPSGGGNTQYF.